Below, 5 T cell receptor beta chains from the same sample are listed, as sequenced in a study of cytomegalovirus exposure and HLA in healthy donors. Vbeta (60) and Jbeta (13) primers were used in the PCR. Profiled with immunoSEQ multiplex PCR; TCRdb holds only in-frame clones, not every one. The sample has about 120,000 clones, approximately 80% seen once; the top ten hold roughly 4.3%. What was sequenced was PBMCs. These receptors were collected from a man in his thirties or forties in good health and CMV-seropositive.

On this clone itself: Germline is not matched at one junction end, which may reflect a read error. The CDR3 sequence is CASSELGQGFFSGANGLTF. The CDR3 nucleotides are TGTGCCAGCAGTGAATTGGGACAGGGGTTTTTCTCTGGGGCCAACGGCCTGACTTTC. The chain is built from TRBV6-1 and TRBJ2-6; 10 nucleotides agree with TRBD1. The germline V gene encodes CDR1 MNHNS and CDR2 SASEGT. The CDR3 totals 19 residues.

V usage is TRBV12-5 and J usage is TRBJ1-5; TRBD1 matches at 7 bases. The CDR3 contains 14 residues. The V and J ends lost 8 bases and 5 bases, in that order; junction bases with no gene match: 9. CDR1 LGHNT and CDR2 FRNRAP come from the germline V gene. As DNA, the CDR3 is TGTGCTAGTTCTACTCAGGGGGGTTATCAGCCCCAGCATTTT. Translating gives CASSTQGGYQPQHF.

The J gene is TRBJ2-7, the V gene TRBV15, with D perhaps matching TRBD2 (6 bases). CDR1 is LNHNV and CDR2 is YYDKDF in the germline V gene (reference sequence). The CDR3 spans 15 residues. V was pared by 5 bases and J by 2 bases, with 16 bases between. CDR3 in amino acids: CATSVVAEGPYEQYF. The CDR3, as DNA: TGTGCCACCAGCGTGGTGGCGGAGGGACCCTACGAGCAGTACTTC.

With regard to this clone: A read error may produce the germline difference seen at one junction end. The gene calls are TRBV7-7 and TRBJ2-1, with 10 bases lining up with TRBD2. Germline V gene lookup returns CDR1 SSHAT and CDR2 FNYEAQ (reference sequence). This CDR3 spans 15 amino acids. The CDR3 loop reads CASSPGLAANNEQFF. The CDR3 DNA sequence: TGTGCTAGCAGCCCTGGACTAGCGGCCAACAATGAGCAGTTCTTC.

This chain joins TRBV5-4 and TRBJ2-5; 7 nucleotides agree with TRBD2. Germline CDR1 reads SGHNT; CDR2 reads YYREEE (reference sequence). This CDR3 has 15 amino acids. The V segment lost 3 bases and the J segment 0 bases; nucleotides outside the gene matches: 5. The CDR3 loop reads CASSSGTTYQETQYF. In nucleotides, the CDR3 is TGTGCCAGCAGCTCCGGGACTACCTACCAAGAGACCCAGTACTTC. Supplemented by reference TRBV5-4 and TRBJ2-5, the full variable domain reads ETGVTQSPTHLIKTRGQQVTLRCSSQSGHNTVSWYQQALGQGPQFIFQYYREEENGRGNFPPRFSGLQFPNYSSELNVNALELDDSALYLCASSSGTTYQETQYFGPGTRLLVL.